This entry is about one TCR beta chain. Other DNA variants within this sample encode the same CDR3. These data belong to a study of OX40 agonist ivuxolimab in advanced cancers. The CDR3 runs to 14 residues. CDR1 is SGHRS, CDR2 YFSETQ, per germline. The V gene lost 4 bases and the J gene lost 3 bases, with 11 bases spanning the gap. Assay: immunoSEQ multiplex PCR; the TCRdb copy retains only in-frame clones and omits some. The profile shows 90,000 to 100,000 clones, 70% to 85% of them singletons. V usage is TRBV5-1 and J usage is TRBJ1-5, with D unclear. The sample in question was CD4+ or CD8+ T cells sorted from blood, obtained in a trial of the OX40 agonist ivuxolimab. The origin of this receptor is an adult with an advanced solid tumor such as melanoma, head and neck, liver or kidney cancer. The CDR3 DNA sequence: TGCGCCAGCAGCCTAGGAGTATCCAATCAGCCCCAGCATTTT. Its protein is CASSLGVSNQPQHF.